Below, 13 T cell receptor beta chains from the same sample are listed, as sequenced in a study of cytomegalovirus exposure and HLA in healthy donors. Clones were sequenced by immunoSEQ multiplex PCR, and TCRdb holds only the in-frame ones, with some missing. The data hold approximately 160,000 clones, with roughly 80% observed a single time. Sequenced sample: PBMCs. The receptors derive from a man aged 25 to 40 in good health and CMV-seropositive.

The chain joins TRBV6-6 to TRBJ2-7, with 8 bases matching TRBD2. The CDR3 covers 14 residues. Trimming cost V 2 bases and J 7 bases; bases outside gene matches: 7. CDR1 is MNHNY and CDR2 is SVGAGI in the germline V gene (reference sequence). CDR3 in DNA: TGTGCCAGCAGTTACGGCGGGGGGTCTATGGAGCAGTACTTC. Translation: CASSYGGGSMEQYF.

The rearrangement joins TRBV9 to TRBJ2-1; the match to TRBD1 covers 7 bases. Germline CDR1 and CDR2: SGDLS and YYNGEE. After removal of 0 bases from V and 8 bases from J, the junction contained 8 bases not matched to a gene. The CDR3 loop spans 15 amino acids. DNA of the CDR3: TGTGCCAGCAGCGTAGATAACAGGGGTTTGGATGAGCAGTTCTTC. Encoded protein: CASSVDNRGLDEQFF.

The chain couples TRBV27 to TRBJ1-1; 8 bases map to TRBD1. The V gene's germline CDR1 is MNHEY and CDR2 SMNVEV (reference sequence). J lost 1 base, V lost 5 bases, and 12 bases had no gene match. The CDR3 length is 17 residues. CDR3 loop: CASSTRPGGSSNTEAFF. DNA of the CDR3: TGTGCCAGCAGTACCCGGCCAGGGGGCTCTTCGAACACTGAAGCTTTCTTT.

V usage is TRBV5-1 and J usage is TRBJ1-4; D is uncertain. Germline values: CDR1 SGHRS, CDR2 YFSETQ. This CDR3 spans 15 amino acids. The V end lost 2 bases, the J end lost 2 bases, and 10 bases lay between the germline ends. The CDR3 protein is CASSFVAATNEKLFF. CDR3 bases: TGCGCCAGCAGCTTCGTTGCCGCGACTAATGAAAAACTGTTTTTT.

The chain couples TRBV27 to TRBJ1-5; D might be TRBD1 (6 bases). The CDR3 has 13 amino acids. The germline V and J ends were trimmed by 3 bases and 4 bases, with 7 bases remaining between them. Germline CDR1 is MNHEY and CDR2 is SMNVEV (reference sequence). The CDR3 sequence: CASSFGQNQPQHF. DNA of the CDR3: TGTGCCAGCAGTTTTGGACAGAATCAGCCCCAGCATTTT.

The chain couples TRBV5-1 to TRBJ2-2; TRBD1 matches 7 bases. V was clipped by 3 bases and J by 4 bases; unmatched bases: 6. Germline V lookup: CDR1 SGHRS, CDR2 YFSETQ. The CDR3 is 15 amino acids. The CDR3 coding sequence is TGCGCCAGCAGCTCCGACAGGGTAGGCACCGGGGAGCTGTTTTTT. Translation: CASSSDRVGTGELFF.

In DNA, the CDR3 is TGTGCCAGCTCACCACCCTTTCAGCCCCAGCATTTT. It is translated as CASSPPFQPQHF. The genes are TRBV18 and TRBJ1-5; no clear D gene. The CDR3 is made up of 12 amino acids. With 0 bases removed from V and 6 bases from J, the gap between germline ends came to 3 bases. Germline CDR1 KGHSH, CDR2 LQKENI.

This chain joins TRBV27 and TRBJ2-1; 11 bases align to TRBD2. V shed 3 bases and J 0 bases; nucleotides not matched to a gene: 13. Germline V CDR1 and CDR2: MNHEY, SMNVEV (reference sequence). The CDR3 is 20 amino acids. CDR3 protein: CASSLRGLAGGASSYNEQFF. The CDR3 DNA reads TGTGCCAGCAGTTTGAGGGGGCTAGCGGGGGGTGCAAGCTCCTACAATGAGCAGTTCTTC.

This sequence joins TRBV6-1 and TRBJ1-1, with D possibly being TRBD1 (5 bases). Germline CDR1 and CDR2: MNHNS and SASEGT. The CDR3 totals 16 residues. Trimming shortened V by 3 bases and J by 4 bases, and 18 bases separated the two germline ends. Here the CDR3 reads CASSDRGRGWVTEAFF. The CDR3 nucleotides are TGTGCCAGCAGTGATAGGGGAAGAGGATGGGTCACTGAAGCTTTCTTT.

This chain uses TRBV6-5 with TRBJ1-2, with a tentative D call TRBD1 (6 bases). This CDR3 contains 12 residues. V shed 5 bases and J shed 5 bases, with 9 bases lying between them. The germline V gene encodes CDR1 MNHEY and CDR2 SVGAGI. The CDR3 protein is CASSGTHYGYTF. The CDR3 DNA is TGTGCCAGCAGTGGGACACATTATGGCTACACCTTC.

As concerns this clone: A junction end diverges from the germline sequence, so it may reflect a read error. This chain connects TRBV7-7 to TRBJ2-1; D ambiguous. Germline-derived CDR1 and CDR2 are SSHAT and FNYEAQ (reference sequence). The CDR3 is made up of 13 amino acids. The CDR3 DNA is TGTGCTAGCAGCTCCTTCGAGGTCGATGAGCAGTTCTTC. Translated, it gives CASSSFEVDEQFF.

This chain joins TRBV5-5 and TRBJ1-2; TRBD1 aligns across 7 bases. The J segment lost 8 bases and the V segment lost 4 bases, leaving 17 bases of the junction unmatched. The CDR3 length is 16 residues. The germline V gene encodes CDR1 SGHKS and CDR2 YYEKEE (reference sequence). In DNA, the CDR3 is TGTGCCAGCAGCCTGACGAGGGGGCCACGAATGAGAGGCTACACCTTC. This gives the protein CASSLTRGPRMRGYTF.

A single count supports this clone. The rearrangement links TRBV9 to TRBJ2-5; D is ambiguous. The germline CDR1 and CDR2 sequences are SGDLS and YYNGEE. This CDR3 spans 13 amino acids. V dropped 0 bases and J dropped 2 bases, with 5 bases sitting between them. The CDR3 sequence is CASSVANQETQYF. In DNA form, the CDR3 reads TGTGCCAGCAGCGTAGCCAATCAAGAGACCCAGTACTTC.